A selection of T cell receptor beta chains follows, all from one sample in a study of identical twins. A single record per CDR3 protein comes from TCRdb applying MiXCR to the 5' RACE reads. The sample shows hundreds of thousands of distinct CDR3 sequences, around 6.1% of them seen only once. Material: naive T cells sorted from blood. These receptors originate from a man aged 18 to 35 in good health. The CDR3 runs from the conserved cysteine through the conserved F or W. D genes are given only for firm matches. Expanded clones are given a class, and other clones once, few, many or no size at all.

V	size	D	J	DNA	CDR3
TRBV29-1	.	.	TRBJ2-3	TGCAGCGTTGAGACGAATACGCAGTATTTT	CSVETNTQYF
TRBV12-3/TRBV12-4	many	.	TRBJ2-2	TGTGCCAGCAGCCCCAGTCTGCCCGGGGAGCTGTTTTTT	CASSPSLPGELFF
TRBV12-5	many	.	TRBJ2-5	TGTGCTAGTGGTTCATGGAGGGCCGGAGAGACCCAGTACTTC	CASGSWRAGETQYF
TRBV7-9	many	.	TRBJ1-6	TGTGCCAGCAGCTTTGGTTCACCCCTCCACTTT	CASSFGSPLHF
TRBV25-1	many	.	TRBJ2-7	TGTGCCAGCAGGGAAAGGTCGGGTATCTACGAGCAGTACTTC	CASRERSGIYEQYF
TRBV19	many	.	TRBJ1-1	TGTGCCAGCGCGACAGGAGTGAACACTGAAGCTTTCTTT	CASATGVNTEAFF
TRBV12-3/TRBV12-4	.	TRBD1	TRBJ1-2	TGTGCCAGCAGTTTAGGAGGACAGGGAAACTATGGCTACACCTTC	CASSLGGQGNYGYTF
TRBV29-1	many	.	TRBJ2-1	TGCAGCGTTGCCTTTGACACGTCCTACAATGAGCAGTTCTTC	CSVAFDTSYNEQFF
TRBV5-5	many	TRBD2	TRBJ2-1	TGTGCCAGCAAGCCCGGGGAAGCGGGGACTAGTTCAAATAATGAGCAGTTCTTC	CASKPGEAGTSSNNEQFF
TRBV7-9	many	TRBD1	TRBJ2-5	TGTGCCAGCAGCTTACCCGGGACAGGGGGGTATCAGTACTTC	CASSLPGTGGYQYF
TRBV20-1	many	.	TRBJ1-2	TGCAGTGCTAGACTCAGTACCCTCTATGGCTACACCTTC	CSARLSTLYGYTF
TRBV3-1	few	.	TRBJ2-5	TGTGCCAGCAGCCAAGGAAACAGGGAGGACCAAGAGACCCAGTACTTC	CASSQGNREDQETQYF
TRBV6-5	few	TRBD2	TRBJ2-1	TGTGCCAGCAGTTACCTCGGCGGGAGGAGCTCCTACAATGAGCAGTTCTTC	CASSYLGGRSSYNEQFF
TRBV7-8	many	.	TRBJ1-3	TGTGCCAGCAACTTAGGGGGTCCTGGAAACACCATATATTTT	CASNLGGPGNTIYF
TRBV29-1	many	.	TRBJ1-1	TGCAGCGTTCTCCGGCCGCTGAACACTGAAGCTTTCTTT	CSVLRPLNTEAFF
TRBV18	many	.	TRBJ1-5	TGTGCCAGCTCACCACTGGGGCAGGCTAGCAATCAGCCCCAGCATTTT	CASSPLGQASNQPQHF
TRBV12-3/TRBV12-4	.	TRBD2	TRBJ2-1	TGTGCCAGCAATGGGGCGGGAGCATCTTGGTCTGAGCAGTTCTTC	CASNGAGASWSEQFF
TRBV7-9	.	.	TRBJ2-2	TGTGCCAGCACCGGCCGGGGGAGAGACACCGGGGAGCTGTTTTTT	CASTGRGRDTGELFF
TRBV27	many	.	TRBJ1-5	TGTGCCAGCAGTTTACTTAGCAATCAGCCCCAGCATTTT	CASSLLSNQPQHF
TRBV4-3	many	TRBD1	TRBJ2-7	TGCGCCAGCAGCCAAGATCGGACAGGGAGCTCCTACGAGCAGTACTTC	CASSQDRTGSSYEQYF
TRBV5-1	.	TRBD1	TRBJ1-3	TGCGCCAGCAGCACGACAGGGATTGGAAACACCATATATTTT	CASSTTGIGNTIYF
TRBV5-1	.	TRBD1	TRBJ2-3	TGCGCCAGCAGCTTGGGGACAGGGGGCGAGCAGCAGTATTTT	CASSLGTGGEQQYF
TRBV12-3/TRBV12-4	.	.	TRBJ1-2	TGTGCCAGCAGTTTATGGGGGGAGAACGGCTACACCTTC	CASSLWGENGYTF
TRBV12-3/TRBV12-4	.	TRBD1	TRBJ1-2	TGTGCCAGCAGAACTCAGGGGGCGAACTATGGCTACACCTTC	CASRTQGANYGYTF
TRBV7-3	many	.	TRBJ2-7	TGTGCCAGCAGCTTAACCGGGACTGTCGACGAGCAGTACTTC	CASSLTGTVDEQYF
TRBV11-2	.	TRBD2	TRBJ2-6	TGTGCCAGCAGCTCCGCCGGACTAGCGGGACCTGGGGCCAACGTCCTGACTTTC	CASSSAGLAGPGANVLTF
TRBV12-3/TRBV12-4	many	TRBD1	TRBJ1-1	TGTGCCAGCCCCGGGACAGTCGAAGCTTTCTTT	CASPGTVEAFF
TRBV3-1	.	.	TRBJ2-1	TGTGCCAGCAGCCAAGCAGCACTACTAAAAAATTACAATGAGCAGTTCTTC	CASSQAALLKNYNEQFF
TRBV29-1	many	.	TRBJ2-1	TGCAGCGTTGAAGGTACCATGAGCGGGCATACCTACAATGAGCAGTTCTTC	CSVEGTMSGHTYNEQFF
TRBV10-3	.	.	TRBJ2-6	TGTGCCACGCAAATCCTAGCTGGGGCCAACGTCCTGACTTTC	CATQILAGANVLTF
TRBV12-3/TRBV12-4	many	.	TRBJ2-1	TGTGCCAGCATCTTGACGGGGGTTAGAAATGAGCAGTTCTTC	CASILTGVRNEQFF
TRBV12-3/TRBV12-4	many	TRBD1	TRBJ1-6	TGTGCCAGCAACTCCGGGACAGGTCTTAATTCACCCCTCCACTTT	CASNSGTGLNSPLHF
TRBV4-3	many	TRBD1	TRBJ2-2	TGCGCCAGCAGCCAAGAGAGCAGGGGGAGTTTTGCGAACACCGGGGAGCTGTTTTTT	CASSQESRGSFANTGELFF
TRBV15	.	.	TRBJ2-5	TGTGCCACCAGCAGACCCCTGGAGGGGTCGGAGACCCAGTACTTC	CATSRPLEGSETQYF
TRBV3-1	.	.	TRBJ2-3	TGTGCCAGCAGCGCGAAAATGGCAGGCGTAAGGCCAGATACGCAGTATTTT	CASSAKMAGVRPDTQYF
TRBV20-1	.	TRBD1	TRBJ1-2	TGCAGTGCTAGGACGCGAGGGGACAGCAACTATGGCTACACCTTC	CSARTRGDSNYGYTF
TRBV29-1	few	.	TRBJ2-1	TGCAGCGTTCCGGGGACGAATGAGCAGTTCTTC	CSVPGTNEQFF
TRBV9	many	TRBD1	TRBJ2-2	TGTGCCAGCAGCGGGGACAGAACCGGGGAGCTGTTTTTT	CASSGDRTGELFF
TRBV7-2	.	.	TRBJ2-5	TGTGCCAGCAGCTTTCAGCTGGGGCAAGAGACCCAGTACTTC	CASSFQLGQETQYF
TRBV20-1	.	.	TRBJ1-2	TGCAGTGCTAGAAACCTTAACTATGGCTACACCTTC	CSARNLNYGYTF
TRBV12-3/TRBV12-4	many	.	TRBJ1-4	TGTGCCAGCAGTTTAGGGGGGACATATTCGAATGAAAAACTGTTTTTT	CASSLGGTYSNEKLFF